Shown below are 18 T cell receptor beta chains from a single sample sequenced in a study of cytotoxic CD8 clonotypes in ibrutinib-treated CLL. Sequencing was performed with immunoSEQ multiplex PCR; in TCRdb, only in-frame clones are kept and a portion is missing. In the table there are more than 110,000 clones, 91% of which are singletons. The starting material was PBMCs, obtained after 12 months of ibrutinib treatment. These receptors were collected from a human donor with chronic lymphocytic leukemia.

The rearrangement links TRBV29-1 to TRBJ1-1; 7 bases agree with TRBD1. Germline V lookup: CDR1 SQVTM, CDR2 ANQGSEA. J was trimmed by 4 bases and V by 7 bases; bases with no gene match: 6. The CDR3 loop spans 12 amino acids. CDR3 nucleotides: TGCAGCGGTTACAGGGGTGGCACTGAAGCTTTCTTT. Its protein is CSGYRGGTEAFF.

This clone showed up just once. V and J are TRBV4-2 and TRBJ2-5, with TRBD2 identical over 7 bases. After removal of 5 bases from V and 2 bases from J, the junction contained 11 bases not matched to a gene. Germline V lookup: CDR1 LGHNA, CDR2 YNFKEQ. CDR3 length: 16 amino acids. The CDR3 DNA reads TGTGCCAGCAGCTCCCATGGCGGGGGAATACAAGAGACCCAGTACTTC. This gives the protein CASSSHGGGIQETQYF.

J is TRBJ2-2 and V is TRBV29-1; the D is unclear. The germline gives CDR1 SQVTM, CDR2 ANQGSEA. This CDR3 is built from 13 residues. Trimming pared 2 bases from V and 7 bases from J, leaving 11 bases between. The CDR3 spells CSVELQKDGELFF. CDR3 nucleotides: TGCAGCGTTGAACTTCAGAAAGACGGGGAGCTGTTTTTT.

The chain couples TRBV6-6 to TRBJ2-7; 7 nucleotides align to TRBD1. The V segment lost 0 bases and the J segment 6 bases; nucleotides outside the gene matches: 8. There are 15 residues in the CDR3. The germline CDR1 and CDR2 sequences are MNHNY and SVGAGI (reference sequence). CDR3 nucleotide sequence: TGTGCCAGCAGTTACTCGGCATATACAGGGGCCGAGCAGTACTTC. It translates to CASSYSAYTGAEQYF.

This clone has just one count. V is TRBV13 and J is TRBJ1-3; D not resolved. V lost 5 bases and J 5 bases, leaving 4 bases between the germline ends. Germline V CDR1 and CDR2: PRHDT, FYEKMQ (reference sequence). This CDR3 is 11 amino acids long. CDR3 DNA sequence: TGTGCCAGCAGCGTAAGAAACACCATATATTTT. This gives the protein CASSVRNTIYF.

The V call is TRBV29-1, the J call TRBJ2-4; 11 bases are a match to TRBD1. The CDR3 loop spans 16 amino acids. Germline V gene data show CDR1 as SQVTM and CDR2 as ANQGSEA. Trimming cost V 6 bases and J 0 bases; bases outside gene matches: 7. CDR3 sequence (DNA): TGCAGCGTCAGACCGGGACAGGGGGGAGCCAAAAACATTCAGTACTTC. The encoded protein is CSVRPGQGGAKNIQYF.

The rearrangement uses TRBV6-5 and TRBJ2-7, with D perhaps given as TRBD1 or TRBD2 (5 bases each). Germline CDR1 and CDR2: MNHEY and SVGAGI. Trimming removed 0 bases at V and 0 bases at J, with 12 bases between. The CDR3 consists of 16 residues. This CDR3 is CASSYSRDGASYEQYF. The DNA of the CDR3 is TGTGCCAGCAGTTACTCACGGGACGGGGCCTCCTACGAGCAGTACTTC.

This sequence joins TRBV6-5 and TRBJ1-3; possible D gene TRBD1, 5 bases. The CDR3 is 16 residues long. V was clipped by 2 bases and J by 0 bases, with 11 bases between them. CDR1 is MNHEY and CDR2 is SVGAGI in the germline V gene. DNA for the CDR3: TGTGCCAGCAGTTACCGGGGCACCCGCTCTGGAAACACCATATATTTT. It codes for CASSYRGTRSGNTIYF.

Worth noting for this clone: The same CDR3 arises from other DNA sequences in this sample as well. The rearrangement joins TRBV19 to TRBJ2-1; D is unclear. Germline V gene data show CDR1 as LNHDA and CDR2 as SQIVND (reference sequence). The length of the CDR3 is 14 residues. V dropped 5 bases and J dropped 5 bases, with 13 bases sitting between them. The CDR3 loop is CASSWLGRDNEQFF. In DNA form, the CDR3 reads TGTGCCAGTAGTTGGCTAGGGCGCGACAATGAGCAGTTCTTC.

The V call is TRBV5-8, the J call TRBJ2-6; D gene ambiguous. This CDR3 is 16 amino acids long. CDR1 is SGHTS, CDR2 YDEGEE, per germline. V was trimmed by 0 bases and J by 0 bases, leaving 7 bases between them. CDR3 sequence (DNA): TGTGCCAGCAGCTTGGGGGTGTTCTCTGGGGCCAACGTCCTGACTTTC. Translating gives CASSLGVFSGANVLTF.

V is TRBV19 and J is TRBJ2-2; D is undetermined. The germline V gene has CDR1 LNHDA and CDR2 SQIVND (reference sequence). The V gene lost 3 bases and the J gene lost 4 bases, with 6 bases spanning the gap. The CDR3 runs to 13 residues. Here the CDR3 reads CASSMLGTGELFF. CDR3 sequence (DNA): TGTGCCAGTAGTATGCTGGGCACCGGGGAGCTGTTTTTT.

The chain combines TRBV7-2 with TRBJ1-2; D unclear. Germline loops: CDR1 SGHTA, CDR2 FQGNSA. The V end was cut by 1 base, the J end by 8 bases, with 5 bases between. The CDR3 spans 11 residues. CDR3 amino acids: CASSLEWGYTF. CDR3 bases: TGTGCCAGCAGCTTAGAGTGGGGCTACACCTTC. The full variable domain, in which reference TRBV7-2 and TRBJ1-2 provide the parts outside the CDR3, is GAGVSQSPSNKVTEKGKDVELRCDPISGHTALYWYRQSLGQGLEFLIYFQGNSAPDKSGLPSDRFSAERTGGSVSTLTIQRTQQEDSAVYLCASSLEWGYTFGSGTRLTVV.

The genes are TRBV7-2 and TRBJ2-3; 8 bases map to TRBD2. Trimming removed 4 bases from V and 2 bases from J; junction bases left unmatched: 8. There are 16 residues in the CDR3. Germline assignment: CDR1 SGHTA and CDR2 FQGNSA. The CDR3 DNA sequence: TGTGCCAGCAGCTCCGTAGCGGGGTCTTTCACAGATACGCAGTATTTT. This translates into CASSSVAGSFTDTQYF.

The chain employs TRBV4-3 and TRBJ2-5; 8 nucleotides align to TRBD2. The CDR3 is 17 amino acids. Losses at the gene ends were 0 bases for V and 4 bases for J; bases not matched to a gene: 10. CDR1 LGHNA and CDR2 YSLEER come from the germline V gene. This CDR3 reads CASSQEVNAGGRETQYF. The CDR3 DNA follows: TGCGCCAGCAGCCAAGAAGTGAACGCGGGAGGCCGAGAGACCCAGTACTTC.

This chain joins TRBV2 and TRBJ2-1; D is possibly TRBD2 (5 bases). CDR3 length equals 13 residues. V dropped 0 bases and J dropped 8 bases, with 8 bases sitting between them. Germline CDR1 and CDR2: SNHLY and FYNNEI. Here the CDR3 DNA reads TGTGCCAGCAGTGAAGCGCTTAGCGATGAGCAGTTCTTC. Residues: CASSEALSDEQFF.

The sample holds one count of this clone. CDR3 sequence reads: CASSFSGRNGELFF. As DNA, the CDR3 is TGTGCCAGCAGCTTTAGCGGGCGGAACGGGGAGCTGTTTTTT. The chain uses TRBV7-2 and TRBJ2-2, with TRBD2 identical over 7 bases. This CDR3 region has 14 residues. Germline V gene data show CDR1 as SGHTA and CDR2 as FQGNSA. Losses at the gene ends were 3 bases for V and 7 bases for J; bases not matched to a gene: 5.

The chain employs TRBV19 and TRBJ2-2, with TRBD2 matching over 10 bases. J lost 5 bases, V lost 3 bases, and 12 bases had no gene match. Germline CDR1 and CDR2: LNHDA and SQIVND (reference sequence). The CDR3 runs 18 residues. The CDR3, as DNA: TGTGCCAGTAGTATCTTAGGGCTAGCGGGAGCTCGGACCGGGGAGCTGTTTTTT. It translates to CASSILGLAGARTGELFF.

The CDR3 nucleotides are TGCGCCAGCAGCTTGGCCGGGACAGGCCGGGGGAACACTGAAGCTTTCTTT. Translating it yields CASSLAGTGRGNTEAFF. The chain joins TRBV5-1 to TRBJ1-1; 8 positions match TRBD1. Germline CDR1 reads SGHRS; CDR2 reads YFSETQ. This CDR3 has 17 amino acids. V shed 0 bases and J 1 base; nucleotides not matched to a gene: 8.